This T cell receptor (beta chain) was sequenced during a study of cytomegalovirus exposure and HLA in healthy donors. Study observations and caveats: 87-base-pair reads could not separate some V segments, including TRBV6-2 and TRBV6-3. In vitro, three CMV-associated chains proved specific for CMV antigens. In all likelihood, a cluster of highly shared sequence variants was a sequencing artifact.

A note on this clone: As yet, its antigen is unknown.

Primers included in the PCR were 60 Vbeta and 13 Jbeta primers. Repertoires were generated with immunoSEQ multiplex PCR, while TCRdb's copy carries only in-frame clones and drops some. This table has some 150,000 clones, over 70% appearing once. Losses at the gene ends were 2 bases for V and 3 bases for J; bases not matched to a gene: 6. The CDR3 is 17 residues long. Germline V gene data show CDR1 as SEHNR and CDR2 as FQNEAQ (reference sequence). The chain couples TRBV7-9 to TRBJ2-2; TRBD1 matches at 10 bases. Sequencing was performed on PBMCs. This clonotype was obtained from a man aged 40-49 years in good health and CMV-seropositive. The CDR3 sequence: CASSLHRQGAYTGELFF. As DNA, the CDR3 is TGTGCCAGCAGCTTACATCGACAGGGGGCCTACACCGGGGAGCTGTTTTTT.